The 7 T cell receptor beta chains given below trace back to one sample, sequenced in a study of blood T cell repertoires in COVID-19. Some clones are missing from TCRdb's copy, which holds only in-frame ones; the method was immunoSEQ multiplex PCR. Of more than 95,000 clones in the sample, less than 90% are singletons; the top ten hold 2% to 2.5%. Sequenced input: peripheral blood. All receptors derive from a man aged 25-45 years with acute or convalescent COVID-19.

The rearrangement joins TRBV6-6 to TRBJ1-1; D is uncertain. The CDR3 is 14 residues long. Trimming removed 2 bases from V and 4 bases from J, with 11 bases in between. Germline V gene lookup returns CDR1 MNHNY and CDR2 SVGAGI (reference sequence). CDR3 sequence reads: CASSYPEAGTEAFF. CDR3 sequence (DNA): TGTGCCAGCAGTTACCCGGAGGCGGGCACTGAAGCTTTCTTT.

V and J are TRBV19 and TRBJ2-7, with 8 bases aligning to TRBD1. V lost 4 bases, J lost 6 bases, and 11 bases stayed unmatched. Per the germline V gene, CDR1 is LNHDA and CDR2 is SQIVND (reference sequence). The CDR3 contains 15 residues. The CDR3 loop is CASSSPTGVVGEQYV. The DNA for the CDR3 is TGTGCCAGTAGTAGCCCGACAGGGGTGGTAGGCGAGCAGTACGTC.

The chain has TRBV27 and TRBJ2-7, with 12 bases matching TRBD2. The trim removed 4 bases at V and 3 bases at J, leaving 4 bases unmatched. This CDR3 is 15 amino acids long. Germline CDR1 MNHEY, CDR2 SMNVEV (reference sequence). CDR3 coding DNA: TGTGCCAGCAGTTCTACTAGCGGGGGGTTCTACGAGCAGTACTTC. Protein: CASSSTSGGFYEQYF.

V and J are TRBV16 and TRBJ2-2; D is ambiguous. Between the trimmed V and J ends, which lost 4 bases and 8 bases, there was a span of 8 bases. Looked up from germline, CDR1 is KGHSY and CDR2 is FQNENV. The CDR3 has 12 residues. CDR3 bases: TGTGCCAGCAGCCTGAGGAGTGGGGAGCTGTTTTTT. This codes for CASSLRSGELFF.

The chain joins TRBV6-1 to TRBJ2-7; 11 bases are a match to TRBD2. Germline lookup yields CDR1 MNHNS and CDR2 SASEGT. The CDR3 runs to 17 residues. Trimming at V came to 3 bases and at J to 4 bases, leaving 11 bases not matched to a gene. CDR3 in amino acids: CASSDLAGGPIAYEQYF. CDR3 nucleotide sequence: TGTGCCAGCAGTGATCTAGCGGGGGGCCCCATAGCATACGAGCAGTACTTC.

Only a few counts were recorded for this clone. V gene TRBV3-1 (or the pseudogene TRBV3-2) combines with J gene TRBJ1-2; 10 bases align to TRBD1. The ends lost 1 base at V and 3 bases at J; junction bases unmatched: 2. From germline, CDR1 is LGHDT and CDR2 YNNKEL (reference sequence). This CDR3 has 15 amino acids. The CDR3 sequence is CASSQVGTGDYGYTF. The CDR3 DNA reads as TGTGCCAGCAGCCAAGTAGGGACAGGGGACTATGGCTACACCTTC.

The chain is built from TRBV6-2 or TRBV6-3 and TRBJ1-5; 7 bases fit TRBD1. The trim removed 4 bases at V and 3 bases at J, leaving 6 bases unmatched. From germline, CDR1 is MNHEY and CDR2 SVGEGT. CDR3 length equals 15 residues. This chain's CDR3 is CASSLTGLSNQPQHF. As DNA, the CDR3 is TGTGCCAGCAGTTTGACAGGGCTTTCCAATCAGCCCCAGCATTTT.